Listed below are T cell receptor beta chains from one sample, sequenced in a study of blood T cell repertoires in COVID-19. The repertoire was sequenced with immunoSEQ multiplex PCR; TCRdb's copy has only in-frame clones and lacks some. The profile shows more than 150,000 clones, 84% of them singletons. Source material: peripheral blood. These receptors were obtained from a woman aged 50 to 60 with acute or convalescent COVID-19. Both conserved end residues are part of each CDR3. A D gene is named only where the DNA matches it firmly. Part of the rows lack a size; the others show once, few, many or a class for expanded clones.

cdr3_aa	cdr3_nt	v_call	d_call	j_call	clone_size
CASTNSGSGYTF	TGTGCCAGTACCAATTCCGGGAGCGGCTACACCTTC	TRBV19	NA	TRBJ1-2	NA
CASSPPDRIPGSTEAFF	TGTGCCAGCTCACCACCCGACAGGATACCCGGAAGCACTGAAGCTTTCTTT	TRBV18	NA	TRBJ1-1	NA
CASSEGAGGDEQYF	TGTGCCAGCAGTGAAGGAGCGGGAGGGGATGAGCAGTACTTC	TRBV6-1	TRBD2	TRBJ2-7	NA
CASSLVPQDSYGYTF	TGTGCCAGCAGCTTAGTACCCCAAGACAGCTATGGCTACACCTTC	TRBV7-2	NA	TRBJ1-2	NA
CASSPARDTEAFF	TGTGCCAGCTCACCTGCCAGGGACACTGAAGCTTTCTTT	TRBV18	NA	TRBJ1-1	few
CASSLGLAYYGYTF	TGTGCCAGCAGCTTGGGGCTGGCTTACTATGGCTACACCTTC	TRBV11-2	NA	TRBJ1-2	once
CASSEGGPFTEAFF	TGTGCCAGCTCAGAGGGGGGGCCGTTCACTGAAGCTTTCTTT	TRBV6-6	NA	TRBJ1-1	NA
CASRPTGAGETQYF	TGTGCCAGCAGACCAACAGGGGCCGGAGAGACCCAGTACTTC	TRBV7-9	TRBD1	TRBJ2-5	NA
CASSLARGDTGELFF	TGTGCCAGCAGCTTAGCCAGGGGGGACACCGGGGAGCTGTTTTTT	TRBV7-2	NA	TRBJ2-2	NA
CASSLAGAYGYTF	TGTGCCAGCAGCTTAGCAGGGGCCTATGGCTACACCTTC	TRBV7-2	NA	TRBJ1-2	NA
CASSYFQNTGELFF	TGTGCCAGCAGTTACTTTCAGAACACCGGGGAGCTGTTTTTT	TRBV6-5	NA	TRBJ2-2	NA
CASSFGQGANYGYTF	TGCGCCAGCAGCTTTGGACAGGGGGCAAACTATGGCTACACCTTC	TRBV5-1	TRBD1	TRBJ1-2	once
CASSDSGSGSYNEQFF	TGTGCCAGCAGTGATAGCGGGAGCGGATCCTACAATGAGCAGTTCTTC	TRBV6-1	TRBD2	TRBJ2-1	NA
CASSLAGTGGKTQYF	TGTGCCAGCAGTTTAGCCGGGACAGGGGGCAAGACCCAGTACTTC	TRBV6-2/TRBV6-3	TRBD1	TRBJ2-5	NA
CASSRQLQETQYF	TGTGCCAGCAGTCGACAGCTCCAAGAGACCCAGTACTTC	TRBV6-2/TRBV6-3	NA	TRBJ2-5	once
CASSLHNRGRRQPQHF	TGTGCCAGCAGCCTACACAACAGGGGGCGTCGTCAGCCCCAGCATTTT	TRBV9	TRBD1	TRBJ1-5	NA
CASSKRENYEQYF	TGTGCCAGCAGCAAGCGGGAGAACTACGAGCAGTACTTC	TRBV7-9	TRBD2	TRBJ2-7	few
CASSPYGTGATEAFF	TGTGCCAGCAGCCCTTACGGGACAGGGGCCACTGAAGCTTTCTTT	TRBV14	TRBD1	TRBJ1-1	once